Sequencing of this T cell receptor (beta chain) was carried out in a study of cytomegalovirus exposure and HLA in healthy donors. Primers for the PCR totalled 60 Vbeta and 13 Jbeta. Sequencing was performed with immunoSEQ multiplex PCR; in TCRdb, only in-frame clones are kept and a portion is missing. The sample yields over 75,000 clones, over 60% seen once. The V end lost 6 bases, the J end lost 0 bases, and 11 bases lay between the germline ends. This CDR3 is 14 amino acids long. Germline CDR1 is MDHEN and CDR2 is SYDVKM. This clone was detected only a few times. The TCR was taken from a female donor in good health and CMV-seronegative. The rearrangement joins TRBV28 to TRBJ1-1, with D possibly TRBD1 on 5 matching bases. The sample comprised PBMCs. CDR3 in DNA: TGTGCCAGCAGCCGACAGCCAATGAACACTGAAGCTTTCTTT. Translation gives CASSRQPMNTEAFF. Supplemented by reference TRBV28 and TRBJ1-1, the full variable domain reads DVKVTQSSRYLVKRTGEKVFLECVQDMDHENMFWYRQDPGLGLRLIYFSYDVKMKEKGDIPEGYSVSREKKERFSLILESASTNQTSMYLCASSRQPMNTEAFFGQGTRLTVV.